Listed here are 7 T cell receptor beta chains from one sample, sequenced in a study of blood T cell repertoires in COVID-19. TCRdb's copy holds only in-frame clones and misses some; the assay was immunoSEQ multiplex PCR. The sample yields around 15,000 clones, under 85% seen once. Material: peripheral blood. The source is a man in his sixties with acute or convalescent COVID-19.

This chain joins TRBV5-4 and TRBJ1-1; 12 nucleotides align to TRBD1. Trimming cost V 6 bases and J 5 bases; bases outside gene matches: 20. CDR1 is SGHNT and CDR2 is YYREEE in the germline V gene (reference sequence). The CDR3 covers 19 residues. DNA of the CDR3: TGTGCCAGCAACCCAGGGTGGGGACAGGGGGCTCGGCCGGGAACTGAAGCTTTCTTT. As protein: CASNPGWGQGARPGTEAFF. The variable domain in full, with the rest retrieved from reference TRBV5-4 and TRBJ1-1, is ETGVTQSPTHLIKTRGQQVTLRCSSQSGHNTVSWYQQALGQGPQFIFQYYREEENGRGNFPPRFSGLQFPNYSSELNVNALELDDSALYLCASNPGWGQGARPGTEAFFGQGTRLTVV.

This chain uses TRBV27 with TRBJ1-1; D may be TRBD1 (5 bases). Trimming took off 3 bases at V and 1 base at J, with 6 bases between the two ends. This CDR3 has 13 residues. Looked up from germline, CDR1 is MNHEY and CDR2 is SMNVEV (reference sequence). The CDR3 reads CASSFTGNTEAFF. The CDR3 DNA reads as TGTGCCAGCAGTTTTACAGGGAACACTGAAGCTTTCTTT.

V usage is TRBV5-1 and J usage is TRBJ2-1, with D possibly being TRBD1 (6 bases). Germline V lookup: CDR1 SGHRS, CDR2 YFSETQ. Trimming removed 0 bases from V and 9 bases from J, with 7 bases in between. The CDR3 runs 12 residues. CDR3 sequence: CASSLEGGEQFF. In nucleotides, the CDR3 is TGCGCCAGCAGCTTGGAAGGGGGTGAGCAGTTCTTC.

The chain couples TRBV27 to TRBJ1-6, with 9 bases that match TRBD1. The length of the CDR3 is 15 residues. Trimming took 4 bases from V and 10 from J; bases not matched to a gene: 8. Germline V gene data show CDR1 as MNHEY and CDR2 as SMNVEV (reference sequence). CDR3 amino acids: CASSSQTGGRSPLHF. Written as DNA, the CDR3 is TGTGCCAGCAGTTCCCAGACAGGGGGTCGGTCACCCCTCCACTTT.

The chain has TRBV9 and TRBJ1-2, with D possibly TRBD1 on 5 matching bases. Trimming took off 2 bases at V and 4 bases at J, with 15 bases between the two ends. The CDR3 consists of 15 residues. Germline assignment: CDR1 SGDLS and CDR2 YYNGEE. The CDR3 here is CASSVRPGPTYGYTF. The DNA of the CDR3 is TGTGCCAGCAGCGTGAGGCCAGGGCCTACCTATGGCTACACCTTC.

The rearrangement joins TRBV19 to TRBJ1-5, with D uncertain. Per germline, CDR1 LNHDA and CDR2 SQIVND (reference sequence). There are 17 residues in the CDR3. V lost 3 bases to trimming and J lost 2 bases, with 17 bases between them. Written as DNA, the CDR3 is TGTGCCAGTAGTATTCAGCACACCACCCAGGGCAATCAGCCCCAGCATTTT. This encodes CASSIQHTTQGNQPQHF.

V usage is TRBV15 and J usage is TRBJ1-1; maybe TRBD1 (5 bases). There are 12 residues in the CDR3. V was cut by 2 bases and J by 7 bases, with 8 bases left in between. CDR1 LNHNV and CDR2 YYDKDF come from the germline V gene (reference sequence). Written as DNA, the CDR3 is TGTGCCACCAGCAGAATAGACAGTGAAGCTTTCTTT. Translated: CATSRIDSEAFF.